This T cell receptor beta chain was identified during a study of T cells after yellow fever vaccination. Study-wide background: Some fractions had low cell numbers, and these were prepared with SMART-Seq v4 Ultra Low Input.

With respect to this clonotype: As yet, its antigen is unknown.

The CDR3 runs to 16 residues. Germline values: CDR1 MNHNS, CDR2 SASEGT. Trimming removed 5 bases at V and 6 bases at J, with 20 bases between. Findings and limits, study-wide: Abundant clonotypes (contaminants from the bulk population) could be present in FACS-sorted repertoires.

Production of TCR cDNA was by 5'RACE template switching, which also added a universal primer site and UMIs. In TCRdb, the 5' RACE reads were re-called with MiXCR into one record per CDR3 protein. The sample has about 110,000 distinct CDR3 sequences, approximately 8.4% seen once; the top ten hold about 25%. This rearrangement joins TRBV6-1 to TRBJ2-1; no definite D call. The sequence was obtained from a man aged 30-40 years who received the YFV17D yellow fever vaccine. The sequencing here drew on CD8+ T cells sorted from PBMCs, taken 45 days after the yellow fever booster vaccination. CDR3 in DNA: TGTGCCAGCAGTCTCCTCTCCCCTCTACGCGGCAATGAGCAGTTCTTC. Its protein product is CASSLLSPLRGNEQFF.